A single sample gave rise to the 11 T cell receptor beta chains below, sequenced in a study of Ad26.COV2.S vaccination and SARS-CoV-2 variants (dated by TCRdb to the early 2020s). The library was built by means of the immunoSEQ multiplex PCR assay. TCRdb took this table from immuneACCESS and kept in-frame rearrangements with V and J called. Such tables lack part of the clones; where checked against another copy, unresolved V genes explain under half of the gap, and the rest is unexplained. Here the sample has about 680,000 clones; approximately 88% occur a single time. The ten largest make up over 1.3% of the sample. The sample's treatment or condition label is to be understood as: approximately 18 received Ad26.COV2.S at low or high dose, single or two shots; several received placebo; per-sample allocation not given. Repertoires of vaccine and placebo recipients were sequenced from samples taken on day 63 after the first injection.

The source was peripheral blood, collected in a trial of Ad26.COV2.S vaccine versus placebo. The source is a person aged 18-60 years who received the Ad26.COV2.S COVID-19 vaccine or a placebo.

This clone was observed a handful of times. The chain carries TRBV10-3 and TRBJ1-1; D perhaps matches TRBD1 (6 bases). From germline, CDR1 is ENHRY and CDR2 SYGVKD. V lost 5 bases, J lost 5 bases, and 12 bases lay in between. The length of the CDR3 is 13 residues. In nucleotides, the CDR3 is TGTGCCATCAGTTTTGGGGGGCAAACTGAAGCTTTCTTT. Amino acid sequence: CAISFGGQTEAFF.

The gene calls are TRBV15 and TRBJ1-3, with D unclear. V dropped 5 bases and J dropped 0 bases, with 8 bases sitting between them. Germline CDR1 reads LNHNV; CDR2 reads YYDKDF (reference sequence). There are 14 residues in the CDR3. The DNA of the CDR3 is TGTGCCACCAGCGGTAGGTTCTCTGGAAACACCATATATTTT. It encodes CATSGRFSGNTIYF.

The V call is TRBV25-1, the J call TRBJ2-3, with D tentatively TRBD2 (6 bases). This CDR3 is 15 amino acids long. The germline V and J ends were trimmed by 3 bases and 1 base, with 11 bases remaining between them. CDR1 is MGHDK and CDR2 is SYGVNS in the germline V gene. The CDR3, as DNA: TGTGCCAGCAGTGATCGGCCGGGGGGCACAGATACGCAGTATTTT. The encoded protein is CASSDRPGGTDTQYF.

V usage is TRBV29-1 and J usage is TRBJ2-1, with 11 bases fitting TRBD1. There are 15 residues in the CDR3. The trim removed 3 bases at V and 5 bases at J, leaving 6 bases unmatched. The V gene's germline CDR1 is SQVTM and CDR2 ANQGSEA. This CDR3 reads CSVDLGTGGNNEQFF. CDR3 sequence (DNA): TGCAGCGTTGATCTCGGGACAGGGGGGAACAATGAGCAGTTCTTC.

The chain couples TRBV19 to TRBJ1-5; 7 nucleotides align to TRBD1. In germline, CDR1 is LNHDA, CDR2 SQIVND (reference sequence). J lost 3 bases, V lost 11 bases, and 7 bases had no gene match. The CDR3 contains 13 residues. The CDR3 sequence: CASRGQVNQPQHF. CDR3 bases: TGTGCCTCAAGAGGACAGGTCAATCAGCCCCAGCATTTT.

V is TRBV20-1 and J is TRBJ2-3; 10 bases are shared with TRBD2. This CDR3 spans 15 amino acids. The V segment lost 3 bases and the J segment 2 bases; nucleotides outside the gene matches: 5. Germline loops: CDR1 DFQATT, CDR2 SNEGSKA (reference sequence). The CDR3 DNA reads TGCAGTGCTAGTCGGACTAGCGGCCCCACAGATACGCAGTATTTT. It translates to CSASRTSGPTDTQYF.

CDR3 nucleotides: TGTGCCAGCAGCTCCGAAGGGCAGCAAGATACGCAGTATTTT. It codes for CASSSEGQQDTQYF. The chain couples TRBV7-9 to TRBJ2-3; no clear D gene. The CDR3 covers 14 residues. The V end was cut by 4 bases, the J end by 5 bases, with 13 bases between. From germline, CDR1 is SEHNR and CDR2 FQNEAQ (reference sequence).

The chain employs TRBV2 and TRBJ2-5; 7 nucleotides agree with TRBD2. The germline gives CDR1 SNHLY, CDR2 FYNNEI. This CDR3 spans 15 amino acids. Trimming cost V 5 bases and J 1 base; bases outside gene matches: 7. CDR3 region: CASSLRRGSQETQYF. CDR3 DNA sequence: TGTGCCAGCAGTCTGCGGCGGGGGAGCCAAGAGACCCAGTACTTC.

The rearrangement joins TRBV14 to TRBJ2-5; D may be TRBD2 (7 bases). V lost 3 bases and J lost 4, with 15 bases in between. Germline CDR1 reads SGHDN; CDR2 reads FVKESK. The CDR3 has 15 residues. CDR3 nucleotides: TGTGCCAGCAGCCAGGGGGGGCGGCGCCGAGAGACCCAGTACTTC. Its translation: CASSQGGRRRETQYF.

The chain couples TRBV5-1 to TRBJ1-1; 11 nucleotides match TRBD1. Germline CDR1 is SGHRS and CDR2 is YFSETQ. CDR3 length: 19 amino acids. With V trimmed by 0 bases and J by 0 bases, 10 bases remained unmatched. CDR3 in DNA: TGCGCCAGCAGCTTGGCAAGTCCCGGGACAGGGGGGCTGAACACTGAAGCTTTCTTT. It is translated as CASSLASPGTGGLNTEAFF. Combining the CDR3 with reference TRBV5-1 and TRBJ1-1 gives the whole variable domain KAGVTQTPRYLIKTRGQQVTLSCSPISGHRSVSWYQQTPGQGLQFLFEYFSETQRNKGNFPGRFSGRQFSNSRSEMNVSTLELGDSALYLCASSLASPGTGGLNTEAFFGQGTRLTVV.

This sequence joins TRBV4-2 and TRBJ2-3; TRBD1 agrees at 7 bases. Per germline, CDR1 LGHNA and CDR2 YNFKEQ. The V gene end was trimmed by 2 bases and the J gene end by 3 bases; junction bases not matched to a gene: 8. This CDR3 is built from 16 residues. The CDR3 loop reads CASSQFTGDNTDTQYF. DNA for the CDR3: TGTGCCAGCAGCCAATTTACAGGGGATAATACAGATACGCAGTATTTT.